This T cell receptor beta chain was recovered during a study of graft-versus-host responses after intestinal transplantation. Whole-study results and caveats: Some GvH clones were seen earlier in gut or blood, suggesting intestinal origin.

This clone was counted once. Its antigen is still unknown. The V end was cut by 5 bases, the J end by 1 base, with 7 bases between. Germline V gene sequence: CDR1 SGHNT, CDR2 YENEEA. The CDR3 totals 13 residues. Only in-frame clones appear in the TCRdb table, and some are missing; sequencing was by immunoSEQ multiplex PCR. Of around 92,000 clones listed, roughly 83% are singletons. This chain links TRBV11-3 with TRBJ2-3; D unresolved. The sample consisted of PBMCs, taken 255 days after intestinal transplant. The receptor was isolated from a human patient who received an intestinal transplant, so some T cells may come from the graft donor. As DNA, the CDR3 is TGTGCCAGCAGCCCCGGACGCACAGATACGCAGTATTTT. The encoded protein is CASSPGRTDTQYF.